This T cell receptor (beta chain) was profiled in a study of shared clonotypes between healthy human individuals. TCRdb keeps only in-frame clones here, not all; method: immunoSEQ multiplex PCR. The sample shows 300,000 or so clones, 74% of them seen only once. Study-wide results and caveats: Rarefaction indicated that sorted-subset sequencing remained incomplete although depth was large.

The length of the CDR3 is 16 residues. Trimming left V 5 bases short and J 2 bases short, with 15 bases between. Per the germline V gene, CDR1 is SEHNR and CDR2 is FQNEAQ (reference sequence). About this clone: The antigen is unknown.

The sequencing input was memory CD4+ T cells sorted from blood. Subset noted: CD45RA-negative fraction. V and J are TRBV7-9 and TRBJ2-2, with D maybe TRBD1 (7 bases). This TCR came from a man aged 25-40 years in good health. The CDR3 is CASSPRDSINTGELFF. The CDR3 DNA sequence: TGTGCCAGCAGCCCGCGGGACAGCATAAACACCGGGGAGCTGTTTTTT.